The next 27 T cell receptor beta chains were all read from a single sample in a study of OX40 agonist ivuxolimab in advanced cancers. TCRdb's table, derived via immunoSEQ multiplex PCR, lists solely in-frame clones and lacks some. The table records 53,000 or so clones, 75% to 90% of them present only once. The sample in question was CD4+ or CD8+ T cells sorted from blood, obtained in a trial of the OX40 agonist ivuxolimab. Receptors were obtained from an adult with an advanced solid tumor such as melanoma, head and neck, liver or kidney cancer.

Only one count was recorded for this clone. The chain recombines TRBV5-6 with TRBJ1-2; no reliable D call. Trimming left V 0 bases short and J 11 bases short, with 11 bases between. Germline CDR1 is SGHDT and CDR2 is YYEEEE. The length of the CDR3 is 12 residues. CDR3: CASSLGEAGYTF. The CDR3 DNA sequence: TGTGCCAGCAGCTTGGGGGAAGCGGGTTACACCTTC.

This sequence joins TRBV11-2 and TRBJ1-2; D is undetermined. Per the germline V gene, CDR1 is SGHAT and CDR2 is FQNNGV. Trimming took 3 bases from V and 4 from J, leaving 9 bases between them. This CDR3 has 13 residues. The CDR3 loop is CASSLGSVYGYTF. As DNA, the CDR3 is TGTGCCAGCAGCTTGGGCAGCGTCTATGGCTACACCTTC.

The chain carries TRBV7-7 and TRBJ2-1, with D tentatively TRBD1 or TRBD2 (5 bases each). Germline assignment: CDR1 SSHAT and CDR2 FNYEAQ (reference sequence). The CDR3 consists of 18 residues. V was cut by 1 base and J by 0 bases, with 16 bases left in between. Here the CDR3 reads CASSLVARGPSSYNEQFF. The CDR3 DNA sequence: TGTGCCAGCAGCTTAGTCGCGAGGGGCCCCAGCTCCTACAATGAGCAGTTCTTC.

The chain employs TRBV27 and TRBJ1-6; 9 bases match TRBD1. CDR1 and CDR2 (germline): MNHEY, SMNVEV (reference sequence). Unmatched junction bases numbered 8, after V lost 4 bases and J lost 10 bases. CDR3 length: 15 residues. The CDR3, as DNA: TGTGCCAGCAGTTATTTGGGACAGGGAGGATCACCCCTCCACTTT. Its protein product is CASSYLGQGGSPLHF.

V usage is TRBV10-2 and J usage is TRBJ2-3, with a weak D call TRBD2 (6 bases). Trimming removed 5 bases at V and 2 bases at J, with 11 bases between. The CDR3 is 14 amino acids. Germline assignment: CDR1 WSHSY and CDR2 SAAADI. This chain's CDR3 is CASSQRTNTDTQYF. The CDR3 DNA reads TGCGCCAGCAGTCAAAGGACTAACACAGATACGCAGTATTTT.

This rearrangement joins TRBV11-2 to TRBJ1-4; no definite D call. Germline V gene sequence: CDR1 SGHAT, CDR2 FQNNGV. V was trimmed by 10 bases and J by 7 bases, leaving 16 bases between them. The CDR3 runs to 13 residues. CDR3 coding DNA: TGTGCCACCCGGACTCATACAAGTGAAAAACTGTTTTTT. It specifies CATRTHTSEKLFF.

The chain joins TRBV5-6 to TRBJ1-2; D is undetermined. Germline loops: CDR1 SGHDT, CDR2 YYEEEE. The V and J ends lost 0 bases and 5 bases respectively, with 5 bases between them. The CDR3 contains 12 residues. The CDR3 DNA is TGTGCCAGCAGCTTGGGGCCTTATGGCTACACCTTC. It is translated as CASSLGPYGYTF. The complete variable domain, with remaining parts taken from reference TRBV5-6 and TRBJ1-2, reads DAGVTQSPTHLIKTRGQQVTLRCSPKSGHDTVSWYQQALGQGPQFIFQYYEEEERQRGNFPDRFSGHQFPNYSSELNVNALLLGDSALYLCASSLGPYGYTFGSGTRLTVV.

This sequence joins TRBV2 and TRBJ1-4, with a tentative D call TRBD1 (6 bases). V lost 7 bases to trimming and J lost 8 bases, with 14 bases between them. This CDR3 comprises 13 residues. Germline-derived CDR1 and CDR2 are SNHLY and FYNNEI. DNA for the CDR3: TGTGCCAGCATGGGCAGGGGCCTAGAAAAACTGTTTTTT. Residues: CASMGRGLEKLFF. The whole variable domain, filled in from reference TRBV2 and TRBJ1-4, reads EPEVTQTPSHQVTQMGQEVILRCVPISNHLYFYWYRQILGQKVEFLVSFYNNEISEKSEIFDDQFSVERPDGSNFTLKIRSTKLEDSAMYFCASMGRGLEKLFFGSGTQLSVL.

The chain joins TRBV6-5 to TRBJ1-4; D is unclear. Between the trimmed V and J ends, which lost 5 bases and 0 bases, there was a span of 10 bases. CDR3 length: 15 amino acids. The germline CDR1 and CDR2 sequences are MNHEY and SVGAGI. This CDR3 is CASSVESSTNEKLFF. The CDR3 nucleotides are TGTGCCAGCAGTGTAGAGAGTTCAACTAATGAAAAACTGTTTTTT.

The chain employs TRBV5-1 and TRBJ2-3; 8 positions match TRBD2. V was pared by 0 bases and J by 6 bases, with 6 bases of the junction left unmatched. This CDR3 region has 15 residues. Germline V gene sequence: CDR1 SGHRS, CDR2 YFSETQ. CDR3 residues: CASSLDQRETDTQYF. The CDR3, as DNA: TGCGCCAGCAGCTTGGATCAGCGGGAGACGGATACGCAGTATTTT.

The chain uses TRBV6-5 and TRBJ1-4; 8 bases agree with TRBD1. The CDR3 consists of 16 residues. Germline V gene sequence: CDR1 MNHEY, CDR2 SVGAGI. V lost 4 bases and J lost 8; bases outside the gene matches: 12. The CDR3 loop is CASSSAGGAFREKLFF. The CDR3 nucleotides are TGTGCCAGCAGTTCGGCAGGGGGCGCGTTCAGAGAAAAACTGTTTTTT.

DNA for the CDR3: TGTGCCAGCAGTGAGGGACTAGACTACGAGCAGTACTTC. This translates into CASSEGLDYEQYF. The chain combines TRBV2 with TRBJ2-7; TRBD2 agrees at 8 bases. Germline V gene sequence: CDR1 SNHLY, CDR2 FYNNEI. The CDR3 sequence is 13 residues long. Losses at the gene ends were 3 bases for V and 3 bases for J; bases not matched to a gene: 1.

This sequence joins TRBV19 and TRBJ1-5, with 7 bases identical to TRBD1. Germline CDR1 is LNHDA and CDR2 is SQIVND (reference sequence). After removal of 3 bases from V and 0 bases from J, the junction contained 20 bases not matched to a gene. The CDR3 extends over 21 amino acids. The CDR3 coding sequence is TGTGCCAGTAGTATTGTCCTTACAGGGGTTCGTGGGCTGAATAGCAATCAGCCCCAGCATTTT. Its translation: CASSIVLTGVRGLNSNQPQHF.

This chain connects TRBV5-1 to TRBJ2-2; D is undetermined. V shed 5 bases and J shed 1 base, with 3 bases lying between them. Germline CDR1 and CDR2: SGHRS and YFSETQ. The CDR3 consists of 12 residues. The CDR3 nucleotides read TGCGCCAGCAGACTGAACACCGGGGAGCTGTTTTTT. Its translation is CASRLNTGELFF.

The gene calls are TRBV7-2 and TRBJ2-3, with 7 bases fitting TRBD2. Per the germline V gene, CDR1 is SGHTA and CDR2 is FQGNSA. The CDR3 has 13 residues. Trimming at V came to 3 bases and at J to 4 bases, leaving 1 base not matched to a gene. CDR3 DNA sequence: TGTGCCAGCAGCTTGGGGGGGGCAGATACGCAGTATTTT. Translated, it gives CASSLGGADTQYF.

The chain combines TRBV4-1 with TRBJ2-1; 12 bases are shared with TRBD2. Germline values: CDR1 MGHRA, CDR2 YSYEKL. The V gene end was trimmed by 4 bases and the J gene end by 4 bases; junction bases not matched to a gene: 5. The CDR3 is 16 residues long. In nucleotides, the CDR3 is TGCGCCAGCAGCCCCCCGACTAGCGGGAGATACAATGAGCAGTTCTTC. Its translation: CASSPPTSGRYNEQFF.

The V and J genes are TRBV2 and TRBJ2-1, with TRBD2 as a possible D gene (6 bases). Trimming pared 6 bases from V and 10 bases from J, leaving 22 bases between. The CDR3 loop spans 15 amino acids. Germline lookup yields CDR1 SNHLY and CDR2 FYNNEI. The CDR3 spells CASRDGGPVVREQFF. CDR3 coding DNA: TGTGCCAGCAGAGACGGAGGGCCCGTCGTCAGGGAGCAGTTCTTC. Supplemented by reference TRBV2 and TRBJ2-1, the full variable domain reads EPEVTQTPSHQVTQMGQEVILRCVPISNHLYFYWYRQILGQKVEFLVSFYNNEISEKSEIFDDQFSVERPDGSNFTLKIRSTKLEDSAMYFCASRDGGPVVREQFFGPGTRLTVL.

The gene calls are TRBV11-3 and TRBJ1-3, with D possibly matching TRBD1 (5 bases). V was cut by 0 bases and J by 6 bases, with 12 bases left in between. CDR1 SGHNT and CDR2 YENEEA come from the germline V gene. CDR3 size: 15 residues. The CDR3 nucleotides are TGTGCCAGCAGCTTAGATTCAACAGGCCTAAACACCATATATTTT. Translation gives CASSLDSTGLNTIYF.

This chain joins TRBV10-1 and TRBJ1-6; D gene unclear. The germline gives CDR1 WNHNN, CDR2 SYGVQD (reference sequence). This CDR3 region has 15 residues. The V end was cut by 4 bases, the J end by 0 bases, with 7 bases between. DNA for the CDR3: TGCGCCAGCAGTGCTGGGAGCTCCTATAATTCACCCCTCCACTTT. Protein product: CASSAGSSYNSPLHF.

This clone has a single count. The gene calls are TRBV9 and TRBJ2-3; 7 bases match TRBD2. CDR3 length: 15 residues. V trimming: 4 bases; J trimming: 1 base; junction bases outside the gene matches: 6. In germline, CDR1 is SGDLS, CDR2 YYNGEE. CDR3 sequence reads: CASSLSTSGTDTQYF. Here the CDR3 DNA reads TGTGCCAGCAGCCTCAGTACTAGCGGCACAGATACGCAGTATTTT. The entire variable domain, with the rest obtained from reference TRBV9 and TRBJ2-3, is as follows: DSGVTQTPKHLITATGQRVTLRCSPRSGDLSVYWYQQSLDQGLQFLIQYYNGEERAKGNILERFSAQQFPDLHSELNLSSLELGDSALYFCASSLSTSGTDTQYFGPGTRLTVL.

V gene TRBV7-9 combines with J gene TRBJ2-1, with 12 bases matching TRBD2. This CDR3 contains 15 residues. The V segment lost 5 bases and the J segment 8 bases; nucleotides outside the gene matches: 7. CDR1 is SEHNR, CDR2 FQNEAQ, per germline (reference sequence). CDR3 DNA sequence: TGTGCCAGCAGCAGCGGACTAGCGGGGAAGGATGAGCAGTTCTTC. This translates into CASSSGLAGKDEQFF.

This clone was seen once. This chain links TRBV11-3 with TRBJ2-1; D is uncertain. V dropped 0 bases and J dropped 4 bases, with 16 bases sitting between them. Germline loops: CDR1 SGHNT, CDR2 YENEEA. This CDR3 has 17 residues. The CDR3 DNA is TGTGCCAGCAGCTTAGATAAGGGATTCCGCCATTACAATGAGCAGTTCTTC. Protein product: CASSLDKGFRHYNEQFF. Full variable domain (remainder filled in from reference TRBV11-3 and TRBJ2-1): EAGVVQSPRYKIIEKKQPVAFWCNPISGHNTLYWYLQNLGQGPELLIRYENEEAVDDSQLPKDRFSAERLKGVDSTLKIQPAELGDSAVYLCASSLDKGFRHYNEQFFGPGTRLTVL.

The J gene is TRBJ1-2, the V gene TRBV2; TRBD1 is a possible D gene (5 bases). This CDR3 is 13 amino acids long. V was clipped by 6 bases and J by 3 bases, with 11 bases between them. Germline V gene lookup returns CDR1 SNHLY and CDR2 FYNNEI. The DNA of the CDR3 is TGTGCCAGCAGCCGCAGGGAGGACTATGGCTACACCTTC. It is translated as CASSRREDYGYTF.

This clone is medium-sized (0.01 to 0.1%) in the sample. The V gene is TRBV28, the J gene TRBJ2-7, with a weak D call TRBD2 (7 bases). This CDR3 is 13 amino acids long. Trimming removed 5 bases from V and 6 bases from J, with 14 bases in between. The germline V gene has CDR1 MDHEN and CDR2 SYDVKM. CDR3 sequence (DNA): TGTGCCAGCAGTGGGGGGGCTTACGGCGAGCAGTACTTC. Protein product: CASSGGAYGEQYF.

This chain connects TRBV11-2 to TRBJ2-7; 9 positions agree with TRBD2. V was pared by 5 bases and J by 5 bases, with 10 bases of the junction left unmatched. CDR3 size: 15 residues. Germline CDR1 is SGHAT and CDR2 is FQNNGV. CDR3 amino acids: CASSDRRGGGDEQYF. The CDR3 DNA is TGTGCCAGCAGCGACCGCCGAGGCGGGGGGGACGAGCAGTACTTC.

In its sample, this clone was seen a few times. The chain recombines TRBV7-2 with TRBJ2-1; the D gene could be TRBD1 or TRBD2 (6 bases each). Germline assignment: CDR1 SGHTA and CDR2 FQGNSA. The CDR3 extends over 15 amino acids. V was pared by 4 bases and J by 6 bases, with 16 bases between. CDR3 sequence: CASSYGTLRGNEQFF. The CDR3 nucleotides read TGTGCCAGCAGCTACGGGACTCTCAGGGGCAATGAGCAGTTCTTC.

This clone is a singleton in its sample. The junction shows a germline mismatch at one end, possibly a read error. The CDR3 nucleotides are TGTGCCAGCGCCCCGGGACTAGCGGGGTACGCGCAGTACTTC. Translation: CASAPGLAGYAQYF. This sequence joins TRBV11-2 and TRBJ2-7, with 13 bases matching TRBD2. The length of the CDR3 is 14 residues. Germline V gene lookup returns CDR1 SGHAT and CDR2 FQNNGV. The variable domain in full, completed from reference TRBV11-2 and TRBJ2-7, reads EAGVAQSPRYKIIEKRQSVAFWCNPISGHATLYWYQQILGQGPKLLIQFQNNGVVDDSQLPKDRFSAERLKGVDSTLKIQPAKLEDSAVYLCASAPGLAGYAQYFGPGTRLTVT.